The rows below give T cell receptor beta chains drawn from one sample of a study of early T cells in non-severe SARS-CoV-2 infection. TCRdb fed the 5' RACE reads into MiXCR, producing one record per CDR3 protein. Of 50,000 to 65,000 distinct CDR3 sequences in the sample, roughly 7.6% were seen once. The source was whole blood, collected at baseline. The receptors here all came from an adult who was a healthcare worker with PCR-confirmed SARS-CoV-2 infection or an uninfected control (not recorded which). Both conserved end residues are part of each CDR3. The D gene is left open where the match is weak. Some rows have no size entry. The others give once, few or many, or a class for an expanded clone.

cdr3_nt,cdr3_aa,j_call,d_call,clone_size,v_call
TGTGCCAGCAGTCCTTCGGACAGGAACACTGAAGCTTTCTTT,CASSPSDRNTEAFF,TRBJ1-1,-,-,TRBV27
TGTGCCTGGAGTGTCTCCCTAGCGGGAGGGGAGCAGTACTTC,CAWSVSLAGGEQYF,TRBJ2-7,TRBD2,few,TRBV30
TGTGCCAGCAGTTACGGGACAGCCGGGACTAGCGTTTACGAGCAGTACTTC,CASSYGTAGTSVYEQYF,TRBJ2-7,TRBD2,many,TRBV6-2/TRBV6-3
TGTGCCAGCAGTACCAACCAGGGGAAGCACGAGCAGTACTTC,CASSTNQGKHEQYF,TRBJ2-7,-,few,TRBV6-5
TGTGCCAGCAGCCAAGACAGCCGCGAAAGCATTCAGTACTTC,CASSQDSRESIQYF,TRBJ2-4,-,-,TRBV7-2
TGTGCCAGCAGCCCACGGACTAGCGGGAGAGAGGAGCAGTACTTC,CASSPRTSGREEQYF,TRBJ2-7,TRBD2,few,TRBV7-8
TGTGCCAGCAGTGCCCTAACCGGGACTAGCGGGAAGGGGGAGCTGTTTTTT,CASSALTGTSGKGELFF,TRBJ2-2,TRBD2,few,TRBV28
TGTGCCAGCTCACCGACGGGACAGGGGGGTACTGAAGCTTTCTTT,CASSPTGQGGTEAFF,TRBJ1-1,TRBD1,few,TRBV18
TGCGCCAGCACCCCTACGACAGATACGCAGTATTTT,CASTPTTDTQYF,TRBJ2-3,-,few,TRBV10-2
TGCGCCAGCAGCCCCTCCGAAGAGACCCAGTACTTC,CASSPSEETQYF,TRBJ2-5,-,few,TRBV5-1